This is a list of T cell receptor beta chains from one sample in a study of CD8 T cells in ankylosing spondylitis. MiXCR, run by TCRdb on the 5' RACE reads, gives a single entry per CDR3 protein. The sample lists around 220,000 distinct CDR3 sequences; roughly a tenth were seen once. Sequencing used blood, either unsorted or a sorted T cell fraction (not recorded which). The origin of the receptors is a male donor with ankylosing spondylitis or in good health (not recorded which). Each CDR3 is given with its conserved first and last residue. The order of the fields is V gene, CDR3 protein.

TRBV12-3/TRBV12-4 CASSFGLAGYTGELFF
TRBV5-4 CASSFYFGGTRTDTQYF
TRBV14 CASSQARNTGELFF
TRBV6-1 CASSTGLPDQPQHF
TRBV24-1 CATSPPSGTDTQYF
TRBV7-2 CASSLEPGGIRYGYTF
TRBV19 CASSPRQAAYEQYF
TRBV11-2 CASSSGPKNIQYF
TRBV20-1 CSAINRGDYGYTF
TRBV7-6 CASSLAVQGGNTGELFF
TRBV20-1 CSARPAADTQYF
TRBV4-2 CASSQDWGLDTEAFF